The clone carrying this TCR beta chain was detected only a few times. The data stem from a study of human T cells and chemical hapten exposure. Noted time point: patch test 3, about 24 weeks after DPC sensitization. Indicated treatment: therapeutic diphenylcyclopropenone sensitization with weekly scalp DPC. TCRdb passed the RACE reads through MiXCR, listing each CDR3 protein once. The profile shows 90,000 to 110,000 distinct CDR3 sequences, under 40% of them singletons. Sequenced here: whole blood, sampled in connection with sensitization to the hapten diphenylcyclopropenone (DPC). This TCR was recovered from a man between 35 and 55 years old with alopecia areata. Some clones in this sample may be carry-over from other donors' samples.

This chain's CDR3 is CASSYVSGNTEAFF. The DNA for the CDR3 is TGTGCCAGCAGTTACGTGAGTGGGAACACTGAAGCTTTCTTT. The chain recombines TRBV6-2 or TRBV6-3 with TRBJ1-1; no reliable D call. V gave up 2 bases and J gave up 1 base, with 8 bases separating them. This CDR3 is 14 amino acids long. Looked up from germline, CDR1 is MNHEY and CDR2 is SVGEGT.